This T cell receptor (beta chain) was profiled in a study of cytomegalovirus exposure and HLA in healthy donors. Measured with immunoSEQ multiplex PCR; TCRdb has only the in-frame clones, and not every one. This table has approximately 240,000 clones, about nine tenths appearing once. The germline gives CDR1 SGHAT, CDR2 FQNNGV. The ends were cut back, 2 bases at V and 6 bases at J, with 11 bases in the middle. The CDR3 is 14 amino acids. The receptor comes from a woman younger than 30 in good health and CMV-seronegative. The sample consisted of PBMCs. V and J are TRBV11-2 and TRBJ2-1; TRBD2 might be the D (5 bases). This CDR3 is CASSLHPGCNEQFF. CDR3 DNA sequence: TGTGCCAGCAGCTTACACCCGGGATGCAATGAGCAGTTCTTC.